The 7 T cell receptor beta chains in this list originate from one sample, sequenced in a study of identical twins. TCRdb itself ran the 5' RACE reads through MiXCR, one entry per CDR3 protein. Here the sample spans around 470,000 distinct CDR3 sequences, 13% to 15% being singletons. This same sample was also taken into another study, of yellow fever vaccine responses in identical twins.

Input material: CD4+ T cells sorted from blood. These receptors were taken from a woman in her late teens or twenties in good health.

The rearrangement links TRBV29-1 to TRBJ2-1, with 14 bases lining up with TRBD2. Germline CDR1 SQVTM, CDR2 ANQGSEA. V gave up 8 bases and J gave up 10 bases; unmatched junction bases: 7. The length of the CDR3 is 13 residues. The CDR3 DNA reads TGCAGCCCTAGACTAGCGGGGGGGCGGGAGCAGTTCTTC. Translated, it gives CSPRLAGGREQFF.

The chain uses TRBV7-9 and TRBJ2-4, with 7 bases aligning to TRBD1. After removal of 5 bases from V and 7 bases from J, the junction contained 8 bases not matched to a gene. The CDR3 is made up of 14 amino acids. Germline loops: CDR1 SEHNR, CDR2 FQNEAQ (reference sequence). Here the CDR3 DNA reads TGTGCCAGCAGCCCCCGACAGGGCGGCAACATTCAGTACTTC. Its protein is CASSPRQGGNIQYF.

This sequence joins TRBV7-9 and TRBJ2-7; 9 bases line up with TRBD1. After removal of 1 base from V and 7 bases from J, the junction contained 5 bases not matched to a gene. The CDR3 loop spans 14 amino acids. Germline CDR1 SEHNR, CDR2 FQNEAQ (reference sequence). CDR3 sequence: CASSLGDRVSEQYF. In DNA form, the CDR3 reads TGTGCCAGCAGCTTAGGGGACAGGGTTTCTGAGCAGTACTTC.

This clonotype was counted a few times. The gene calls are TRBV9 and TRBJ2-1; the D is unclear. The V end lost 0 bases, the J end lost 8 bases, and 3 bases lay between the germline ends. Germline loops: CDR1 SGDLS, CDR2 YYNGEE. The CDR3 spans 11 residues. The CDR3 region is CASSVDYEQFF. The DNA of the CDR3 is TGTGCCAGCAGCGTAGACTATGAGCAGTTCTTC.

The chain links TRBV28 to TRBJ2-3, with D possibly being TRBD2 (5 bases). The CDR3 spans 12 residues. Per the germline V gene, CDR1 is MDHEN and CDR2 is SYDVKM. V was trimmed by 7 bases and J by 5 bases, leaving 10 bases between them. CDR3 sequence (DNA): TGTGCCAGCACCTGGGGAGAAGATACGCAGTATTTT. Protein sequence: CASTWGEDTQYF. Supplemented by reference TRBV28 and TRBJ2-3, the full variable domain reads DVKVTQSSRYLVKRTGEKVFLECVQDMDHENMFWYRQDPGLGLRLIYFSYDVKMKEKGDIPEGYSVSREKKERFSLILESASTNQTSMYLCASTWGEDTQYFGPGTRLTVL.

V gene TRBV6-5 combines with J gene TRBJ2-3, with D hard to call. Trimming removed 3 bases from V and 2 bases from J, with 12 bases in between. Germline V gene data show CDR1 as MNHEY and CDR2 as SVGAGI. The CDR3 is made up of 15 amino acids. The CDR3 nucleotides are TGTGCCAGCAGTTATTCGGCATTCCCCACAGATACGCAGTATTTT. This gives the protein CASSYSAFPTDTQYF.

This chain joins TRBV11-2 and TRBJ1-1, with unresolved D. Germline CDR1 reads SGHAT; CDR2 reads FQNNGV. The CDR3 sequence is 13 residues long. The germline V and J ends were trimmed by 3 bases and 5 bases, with 10 bases remaining between them. CDR3 protein: CASSLRPGTEAFF. The CDR3 DNA is TGTGCCAGCAGCTTGAGACCGGGGACTGAAGCTTTCTTT.